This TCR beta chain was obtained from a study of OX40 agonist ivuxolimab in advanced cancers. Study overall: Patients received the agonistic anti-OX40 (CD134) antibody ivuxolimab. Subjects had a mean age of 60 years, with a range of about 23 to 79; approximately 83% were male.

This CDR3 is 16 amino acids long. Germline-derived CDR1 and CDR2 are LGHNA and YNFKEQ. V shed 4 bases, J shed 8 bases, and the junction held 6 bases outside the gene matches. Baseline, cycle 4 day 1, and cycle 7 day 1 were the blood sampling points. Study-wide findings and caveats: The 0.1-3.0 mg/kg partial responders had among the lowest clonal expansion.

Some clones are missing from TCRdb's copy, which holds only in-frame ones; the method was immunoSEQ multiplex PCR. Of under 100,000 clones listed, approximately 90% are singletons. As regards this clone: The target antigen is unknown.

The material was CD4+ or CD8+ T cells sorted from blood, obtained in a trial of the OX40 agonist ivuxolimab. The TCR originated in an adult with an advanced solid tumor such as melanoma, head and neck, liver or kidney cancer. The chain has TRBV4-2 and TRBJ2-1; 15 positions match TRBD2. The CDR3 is CASSPRTSGGAYEQFF. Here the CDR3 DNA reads TGTGCCAGCAGCCCTAGGACTAGCGGGGGGGCCTATGAGCAGTTCTTC.